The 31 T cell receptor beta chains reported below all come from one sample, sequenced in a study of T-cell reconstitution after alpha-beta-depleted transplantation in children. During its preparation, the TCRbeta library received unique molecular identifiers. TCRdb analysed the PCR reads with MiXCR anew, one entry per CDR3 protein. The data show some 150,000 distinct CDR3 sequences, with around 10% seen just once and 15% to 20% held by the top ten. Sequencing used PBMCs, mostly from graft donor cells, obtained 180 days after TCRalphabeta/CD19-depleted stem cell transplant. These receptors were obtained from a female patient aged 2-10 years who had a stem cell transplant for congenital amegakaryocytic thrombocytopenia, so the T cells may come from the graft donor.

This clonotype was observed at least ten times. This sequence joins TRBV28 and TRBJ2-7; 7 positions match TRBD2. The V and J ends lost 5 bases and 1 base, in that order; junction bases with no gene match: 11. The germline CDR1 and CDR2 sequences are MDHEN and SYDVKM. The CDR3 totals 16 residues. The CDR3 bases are TGTGCCAGCAGTCCGCAGAGCGGGACTATTTCCTACGAGCAGTACTTC. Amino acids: CASSPQSGTISYEQYF.

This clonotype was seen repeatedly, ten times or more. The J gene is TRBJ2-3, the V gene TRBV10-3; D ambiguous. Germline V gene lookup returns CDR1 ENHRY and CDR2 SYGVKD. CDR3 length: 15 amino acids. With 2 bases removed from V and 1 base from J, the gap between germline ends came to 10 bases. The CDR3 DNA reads TGTGCCATCAGTGAGGCTGGGTGGGGCACAGATACGCAGTATTTT. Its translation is CAISEAGWGTDTQYF.

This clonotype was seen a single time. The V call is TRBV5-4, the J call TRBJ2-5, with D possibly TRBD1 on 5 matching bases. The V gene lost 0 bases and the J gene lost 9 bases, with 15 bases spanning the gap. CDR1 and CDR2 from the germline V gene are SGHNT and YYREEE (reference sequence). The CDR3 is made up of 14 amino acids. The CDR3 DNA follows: TGTGCCAGCAGCTTGGATGACAGCAAGATGGCCCAGTACTTC. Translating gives CASSLDDSKMAQYF.

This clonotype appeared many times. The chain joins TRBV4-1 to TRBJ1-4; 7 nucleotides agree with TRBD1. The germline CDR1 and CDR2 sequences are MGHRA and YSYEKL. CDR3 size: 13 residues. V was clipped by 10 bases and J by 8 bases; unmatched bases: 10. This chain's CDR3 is CATGGTAEEKLFF. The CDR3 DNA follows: TGCGCCACCGGAGGGACAGCGGAGGAAAAACTGTTTTTT.

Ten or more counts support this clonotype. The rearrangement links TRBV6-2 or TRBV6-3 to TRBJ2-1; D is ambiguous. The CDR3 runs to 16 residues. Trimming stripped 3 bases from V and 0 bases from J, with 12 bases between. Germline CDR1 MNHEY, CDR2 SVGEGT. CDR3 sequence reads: CASSYWFLSSYNEQFF. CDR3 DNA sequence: TGTGCCAGCAGTTATTGGTTTCTGAGCTCCTACAATGAGCAGTTCTTC.

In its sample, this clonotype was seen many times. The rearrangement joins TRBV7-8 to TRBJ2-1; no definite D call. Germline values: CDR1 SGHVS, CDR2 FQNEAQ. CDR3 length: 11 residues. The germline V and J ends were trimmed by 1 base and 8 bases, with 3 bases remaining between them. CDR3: CASSLEDEQFF. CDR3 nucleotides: TGTGCCAGCAGCTTAGAAGATGAGCAGTTCTTC.

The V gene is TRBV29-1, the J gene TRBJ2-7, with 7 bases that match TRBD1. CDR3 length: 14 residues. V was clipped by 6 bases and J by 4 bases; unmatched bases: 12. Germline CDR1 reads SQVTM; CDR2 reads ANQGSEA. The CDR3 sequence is CSVAETGCTYEQYF. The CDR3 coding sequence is TGCAGCGTGGCCGAGACAGGGTGCACTTACGAGCAGTACTTC.

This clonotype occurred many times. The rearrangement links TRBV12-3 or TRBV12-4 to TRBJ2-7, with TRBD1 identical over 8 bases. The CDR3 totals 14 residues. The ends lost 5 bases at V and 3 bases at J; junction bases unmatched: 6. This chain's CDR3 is CASSRRQGYYEQYF. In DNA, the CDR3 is TGTGCCAGCAGTCGACGACAGGGGTACTACGAGCAGTACTTC.

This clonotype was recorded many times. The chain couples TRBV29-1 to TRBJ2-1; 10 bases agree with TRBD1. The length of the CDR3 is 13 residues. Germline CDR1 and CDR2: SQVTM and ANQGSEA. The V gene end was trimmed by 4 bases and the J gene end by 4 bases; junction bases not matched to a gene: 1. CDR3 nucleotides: TGCAGCGTTGGGACAGGGGGATACAATGAGCAGTTCTTC. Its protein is CSVGTGGYNEQFF.

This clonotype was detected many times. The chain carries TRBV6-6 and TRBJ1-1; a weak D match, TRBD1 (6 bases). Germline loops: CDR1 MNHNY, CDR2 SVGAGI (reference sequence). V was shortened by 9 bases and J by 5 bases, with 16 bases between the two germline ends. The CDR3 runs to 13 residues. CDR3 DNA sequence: TGTGCCAGTCTACAGGGCTGGGGAACTGAAGCTTTCTTT. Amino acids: CASLQGWGTEAFF.

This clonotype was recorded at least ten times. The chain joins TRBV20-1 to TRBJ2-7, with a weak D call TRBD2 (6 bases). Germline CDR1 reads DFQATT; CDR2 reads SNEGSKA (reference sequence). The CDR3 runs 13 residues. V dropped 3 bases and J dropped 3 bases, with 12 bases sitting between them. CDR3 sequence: CSARPGLHYEQYF. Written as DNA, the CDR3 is TGCAGTGCTAGGCCGGGACTGCACTACGAGCAGTACTTC.

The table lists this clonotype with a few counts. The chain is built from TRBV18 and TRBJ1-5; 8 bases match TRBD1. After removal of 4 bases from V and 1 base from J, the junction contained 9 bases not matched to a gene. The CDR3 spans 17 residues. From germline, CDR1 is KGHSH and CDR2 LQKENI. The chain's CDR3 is CASSLTGAGVSNQPQHF. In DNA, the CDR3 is TGTGCCAGCTCACTGACAGGGGCCGGTGTAAGCAATCAGCCCCAGCATTTT.

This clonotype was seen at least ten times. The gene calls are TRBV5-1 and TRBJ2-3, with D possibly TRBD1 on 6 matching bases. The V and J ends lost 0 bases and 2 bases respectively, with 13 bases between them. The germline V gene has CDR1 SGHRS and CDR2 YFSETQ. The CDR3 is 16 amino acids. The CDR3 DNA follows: TGCGCCAGCAGCTTGGTTGGGACACCTTCCACAGATACGCAGTATTTT. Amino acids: CASSLVGTPSTDTQYF.

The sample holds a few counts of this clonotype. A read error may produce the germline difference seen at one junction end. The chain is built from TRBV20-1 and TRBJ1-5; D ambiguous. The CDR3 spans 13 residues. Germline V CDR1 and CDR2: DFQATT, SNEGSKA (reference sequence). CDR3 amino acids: CSASAASHQPQHF. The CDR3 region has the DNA TGCAGTGCTAGTGCGGCTAGCCATCAGCCCCAGCATTTT.

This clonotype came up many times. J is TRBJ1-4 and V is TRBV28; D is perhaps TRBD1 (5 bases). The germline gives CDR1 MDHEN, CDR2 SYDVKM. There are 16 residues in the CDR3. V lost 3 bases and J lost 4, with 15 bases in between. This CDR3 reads CASSFRDWGSNEKLFF. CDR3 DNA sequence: TGTGCCAGCAGTTTCCGGGATTGGGGGAGTAATGAAAAACTGTTTTTT.

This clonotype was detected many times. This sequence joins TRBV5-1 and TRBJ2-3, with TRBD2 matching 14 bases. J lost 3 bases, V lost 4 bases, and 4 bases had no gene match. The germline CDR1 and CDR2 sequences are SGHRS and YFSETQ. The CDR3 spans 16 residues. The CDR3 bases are TGCGCCAGCAGCGCAGGGACTAGCGGGGGTACAGATACGCAGTATTTT. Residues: CASSAGTSGGTDTQYF.

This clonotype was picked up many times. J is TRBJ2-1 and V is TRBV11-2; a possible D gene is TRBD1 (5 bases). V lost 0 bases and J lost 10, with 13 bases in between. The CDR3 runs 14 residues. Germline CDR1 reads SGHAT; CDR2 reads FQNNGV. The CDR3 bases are TGTGCCAGCAGCTTAGAGGCAGGGCCAGGGGAGCAGTTCTTC. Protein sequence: CASSLEAGPGEQFF.

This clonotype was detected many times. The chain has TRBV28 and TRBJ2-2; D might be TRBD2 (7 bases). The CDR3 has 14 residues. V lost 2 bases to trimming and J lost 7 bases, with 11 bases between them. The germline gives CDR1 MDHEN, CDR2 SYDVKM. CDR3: CASSLGGAGGELFF. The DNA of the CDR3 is TGTGCCAGCAGTTTAGGGGGGGCCGGCGGGGAGCTGTTTTTT.

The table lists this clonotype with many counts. The CDR3 DNA is TGCAGCGCGCAATCCACAACTAACTATGGCTACACCTTC. Its protein product is CSAQSTTNYGYTF. This chain joins TRBV29-1 and TRBJ1-2; D not resolved. Germline V gene lookup returns CDR1 SQVTM and CDR2 ANQGSEA. The CDR3 totals 13 residues. The V end was cut by 7 bases, the J end by 0 bases, with 12 bases between. The entire variable domain, with the rest obtained from reference TRBV29-1 and TRBJ1-2, is as follows: SAVISQKPSRDICQRGTSLTIQCQVDSQVTMMFWYRQQPGQSLTLIATANQGSEATYESGFVIDKFPISRPNLTFSTLTVSNMSPEDSSIYLCSAQSTTNYGYTFGSGTRLTVV.

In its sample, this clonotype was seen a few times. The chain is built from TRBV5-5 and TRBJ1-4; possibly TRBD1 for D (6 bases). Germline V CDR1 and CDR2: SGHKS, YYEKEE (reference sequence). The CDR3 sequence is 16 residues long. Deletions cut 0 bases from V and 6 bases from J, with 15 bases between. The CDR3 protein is CASSLEGTGIYEKLFF. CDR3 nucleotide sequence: TGTGCCAGCAGCTTGGAGGGCACAGGGATTTATGAAAAACTGTTTTTT. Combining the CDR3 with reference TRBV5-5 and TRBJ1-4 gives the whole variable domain DAGVTQSPTHLIKTRGQQVTLRCSPISGHKSVSWYQQVLGQGPQFIFQYYEKEERGRGNFPDRFSARQFPNYSSELNVNALLLGDSALYLCASSLEGTGIYEKLFFGSGTQLSVL.

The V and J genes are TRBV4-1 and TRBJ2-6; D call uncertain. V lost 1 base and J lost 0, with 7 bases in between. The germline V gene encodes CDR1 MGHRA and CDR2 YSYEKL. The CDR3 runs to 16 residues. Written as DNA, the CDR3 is TGCGCCAGCAGCCAAGGGTGGGGCTCTGGGGCCAACGTCCTGACTTTC. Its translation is CASSQGWGSGANVLTF.

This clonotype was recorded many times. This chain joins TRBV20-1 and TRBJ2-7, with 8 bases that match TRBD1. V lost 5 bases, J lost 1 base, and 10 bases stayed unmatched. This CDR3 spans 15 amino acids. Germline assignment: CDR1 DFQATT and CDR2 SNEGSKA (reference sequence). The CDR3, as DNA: TGCAGTGCTCGATTCCCGACAGGGGATTCCTACGAGCAGTACTTC. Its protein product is CSARFPTGDSYEQYF.

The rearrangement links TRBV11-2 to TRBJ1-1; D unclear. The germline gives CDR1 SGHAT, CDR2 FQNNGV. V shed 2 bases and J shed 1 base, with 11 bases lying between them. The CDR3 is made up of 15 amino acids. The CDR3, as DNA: TGTGCCAGCAGCTTAACTGGCGCGGGGAACACTGAAGCTTTCTTT. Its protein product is CASSLTGAGNTEAFF.

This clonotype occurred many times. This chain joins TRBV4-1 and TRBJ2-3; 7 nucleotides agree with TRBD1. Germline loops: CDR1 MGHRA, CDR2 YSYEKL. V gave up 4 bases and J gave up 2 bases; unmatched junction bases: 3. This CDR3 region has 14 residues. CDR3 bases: TGCGCCAGCAGCCTTGACAGGGCCACAGATACGCAGTATTTT. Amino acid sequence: CASSLDRATDTQYF.

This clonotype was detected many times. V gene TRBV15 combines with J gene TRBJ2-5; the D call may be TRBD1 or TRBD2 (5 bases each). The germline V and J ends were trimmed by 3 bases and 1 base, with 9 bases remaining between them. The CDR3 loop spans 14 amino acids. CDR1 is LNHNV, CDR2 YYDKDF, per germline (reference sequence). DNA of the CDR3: TGTGCCACCAGCAGGGGACGGCCCCAAGAGACCCAGTACTTC. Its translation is CATSRGRPQETQYF.

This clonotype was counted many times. This CDR3 reads CASSSAGGRLGEQYF. CDR3 nucleotide sequence: TGTGCCAGCAGTTCCGCGGGAGGAAGGCTTGGTGAGCAGTACTTC. The chain combines TRBV12-3 or TRBV12-4 with TRBJ2-7; 8 nucleotides line up with TRBD2. The length of the CDR3 is 15 residues. With 4 bases clipped from V and 7 bases from J, the junction kept 12 bases outside the gene matches.

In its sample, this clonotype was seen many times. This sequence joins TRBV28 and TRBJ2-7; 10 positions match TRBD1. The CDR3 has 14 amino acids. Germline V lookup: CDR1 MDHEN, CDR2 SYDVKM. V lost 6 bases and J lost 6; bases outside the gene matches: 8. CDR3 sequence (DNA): TGTGCCAGCAGGCCCGGGACAGGGGAGGGCGAGCAGTACTTC. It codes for CASRPGTGEGEQYF.

Here the CDR3 reads CSARDHLRTIYEQYF. Here the CDR3 DNA reads TGCAGTGCTAGAGATCACCTAAGGACAATCTACGAGCAGTACTTC. The chain links TRBV20-1 to TRBJ2-7, with D perhaps matching TRBD1 (5 bases). The CDR3 totals 15 residues. V was shortened by 0 bases and J by 3 bases, with 15 bases between the two germline ends. Looked up from germline, CDR1 is DFQATT and CDR2 is SNEGSKA (reference sequence).

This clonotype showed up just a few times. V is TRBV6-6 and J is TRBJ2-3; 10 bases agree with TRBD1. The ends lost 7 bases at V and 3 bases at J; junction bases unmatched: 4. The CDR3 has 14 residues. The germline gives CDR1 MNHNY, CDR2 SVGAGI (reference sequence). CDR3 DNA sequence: TGTGCCAGCAAAGGACAGGGGGGGACAGATACGCAGTATTTT. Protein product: CASKGQGGTDTQYF.

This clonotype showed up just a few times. Here the CDR3 DNA reads TGTGCCAGCAGCTGGATGGACGGAGCGACCTACGAGCAGTACTTC. Translating it yields CASSWMDGATYEQYF. V and J are TRBV7-7 and TRBJ2-7, with no clear D. Deletions cut 4 bases from V and 2 bases from J, with 15 bases between. The CDR3 runs to 15 residues. Germline CDR1 reads SSHAT; CDR2 reads FNYEAQ (reference sequence).

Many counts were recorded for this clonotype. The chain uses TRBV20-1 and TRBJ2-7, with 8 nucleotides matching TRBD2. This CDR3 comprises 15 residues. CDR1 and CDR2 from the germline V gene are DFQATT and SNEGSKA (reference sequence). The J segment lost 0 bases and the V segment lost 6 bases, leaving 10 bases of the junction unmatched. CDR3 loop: CSATSGGGLSYEQYF. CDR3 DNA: TGCAGTGCCACTTCGGGCGGGGGGCTCTCCTACGAGCAGTACTTC.